One sample yielded the 17 T cell receptor beta chains listed below, sequenced in a study of breast tumors, draining lymph nodes, adjacent tissues. Each CDR3 protein is one row after TCRdb ran MiXCR on the multiplex PCR reads. Of around 250,000 distinct CDR3 sequences listed, under 40% are singletons. Axillary draining lymph nodes of breast cancer patients supplied the node samples. The sequenced sample consisted of axillary lymph node tissue. The origin of the receptors is a female donor with breast cancer. Some clones in this sample may be carry-over from other donors' samples.

The chain links TRBV19 to TRBJ2-2; the match to TRBD1 covers 7 bases. The CDR3 has 16 residues. The trim removed 8 bases at V and 0 bases at J, leaving 9 bases unmatched. The germline gives CDR1 LNHDA, CDR2 SQIVND (reference sequence). The CDR3 spells CASAEGGQPNTGELFF. In DNA form, the CDR3 reads TGTGCCAGTGCAGAAGGGGGACAGCCGAACACCGGGGAGCTGTTTTTT. The variable domain in full, with the rest retrieved from reference TRBV19 and TRBJ2-2, is DGGITQSPKYLFRKEGQNVTLSCEQNLNHDAMYWYRQDPGQGLRLIYYSQIVNDFQKGDIAEGYSVSREKKESFPLTVTSAQKNPTAFYLCASAEGGQPNTGELFFGEGSRLTVL.

As regards this clonotype: The CDR3 carries no conserved terminal phenylalanine or tryptophan, so it likely arises from a read error. The limits of the CDR3 on the DNA are not certain, so only TCRdb's listed CDR3 is given. The V gene is TRBV20-1, the J gene TRBJ2-6; the table gives TRBD1 as D, unverified against the DNA. Including both end residues, the CDR3 is 9 amino acids long. CDR1 DFQATT and CDR2 SNEGSKA come from the germline V gene (reference sequence). Here the CDR3 reads CSARGDVNT.

CDR3 in amino acids: CASSESSGQNEKLFF. The CDR3 DNA is TGCGCCAGCAGTGAGTCTTCGGGACAGAATGAAAAACTGTTTTTT. The chain joins TRBV10-2 to TRBJ1-4; 7 bases agree with TRBD1. With 0 bases clipped from V and 5 bases from J, the junction kept 3 bases outside the gene matches. There are 15 residues in the CDR3. Per germline, CDR1 WSHSY and CDR2 SAAADI.

This clonotype occurred a few times. This chain uses TRBV7-3 with TRBJ2-3; D might be TRBD1 (5 bases). The J call may not be correct, given that the DNA end is closer to TRBJ1-5. Germline loops: CDR1 SGHTA, CDR2 FQGTGA. This CDR3 region has 15 residues. The CDR3 DNA reads as TGTGCCAGCAGCCTCGGGGCCTCATTCACAGATACGCAGCATTTT. Translating it yields CASSLGASFTDTQHF.

The chain uses TRBV28 and TRBJ2-7; D call uncertain. Trimming pared 1 base from V and 3 bases from J, leaving 10 bases between. Germline loops: CDR1 MDHEN, CDR2 SYDVKM. The CDR3 loop spans 14 amino acids. The CDR3 loop reads CASSLYSLSYEQYF. CDR3 coding DNA: TGTGCCAGCAGTTTATACTCCTTGAGCTACGAGCAGTACTTC.

This clonotype was seen repeatedly, ten times or more. The chain combines TRBV5-8 with TRBJ2-3, with no clear D. V lost 0 bases, J lost 1 base, and 6 bases lay in between. The CDR3 has 14 residues. Germline assignment: CDR1 SGHTS and CDR2 YDEGEE. The CDR3 coding sequence is TGTGCCAGCAGCTTGGACCCCCGCACAGATACGCAGTATTTT. Translated: CASSLDPRTDTQYF. The variable domain in full, completed from reference TRBV5-8 and TRBJ2-3, reads EAGVTQSPTHLIKTRGQQATLRCSPISGHTSVYWYQQALGLGLQFLLWYDEGEERNRGNFPPRFSGRQFPNYSSELNVNALELEDSALYLCASSLDPRTDTQYFGPGTRLTVL.

This clonotype was found many times. The chain recombines TRBV7-6 with TRBJ1-4, with no clear D. CDR1 is SGHVS and CDR2 is FNYEAQ in the germline V gene. The CDR3 has 16 amino acids. V was cut by 1 base and J by 0 bases, with 9 bases left in between. The CDR3 sequence is CASSLGPTPTNEKLFF. The CDR3 bases are TGTGCCAGCAGCTTAGGTCCGACACCAACTAATGAAAAACTGTTTTTT.

This clonotype was detected ten times or more. The chain carries TRBV7-8 and TRBJ2-1, with D unclear. V shed 1 base and J shed 10 bases, with 5 bases lying between them. CDR3 length equals 11 residues. Germline loops: CDR1 SGHVS, CDR2 FQNEAQ. The CDR3 DNA reads TGTGCCAGCAGCTTAGATAGGGAGCAGTTCTTC. Protein: CASSLDREQFF. The full variable domain, in which reference TRBV7-8 and TRBJ2-1 provide the parts outside the CDR3, is GAGVSQSPRYKVAKRGQDVALRCDPISGHVSLFWYQQALGQGPEFLTYFQNEAQLDKSGLPSDRFFAERPEGSVSTLKIQRTQQEDSAVYLCASSLDREQFFGPGTRLTVL.

V is TRBV9 and J is TRBJ2-1, with TRBD2 matching 9 bases. Germline assignment: CDR1 SGDLS and CDR2 YYNGEE. The CDR3 extends over 19 amino acids. Losses at the gene ends were 0 bases for V and 7 bases for J; bases not matched to a gene: 17. This CDR3 is CASSVGVSGGLLGANEQFF. CDR3 bases: TGTGCCAGCAGCGTAGGAGTTAGCGGGGGCCTCTTAGGGGCTAATGAGCAGTTCTTC.

The chain carries TRBV20-1 and TRBJ1-2; no clear D. The CDR3 runs to 11 residues. V was cut by 0 bases and J by 11 bases, with 10 bases left in between. Germline assignment: CDR1 DFQATT and CDR2 SNEGSKA (reference sequence). CDR3 sequence reads: CSARDRLAYTF. As DNA, the CDR3 is TGCAGTGCTAGAGATAGACTAGCGTACACCTTC.

This clonotype was seen repeatedly, ten times or more. V gene TRBV15 combines with J gene TRBJ2-5; 14 bases are shared with TRBD2. CDR3 length equals 16 residues. Unmatched junction bases numbered 2, after V lost 0 bases and J lost 5 bases. CDR1 and CDR2 from the germline V gene are LNHNV and YYDKDF (reference sequence). The chain's CDR3 is CATSRDGTSGSETQYF. The CDR3 DNA sequence: TGTGCCACCAGCAGAGATGGGACTAGCGGGAGTGAGACCCAGTACTTC.

This clonotype was seen a few times. CDR3: CASRDRNEKLFF. The CDR3, as DNA: TGTGCCAGCAGGGACAGAAATGAAAAACTGTTTTTT. The rearrangement links TRBV27 to TRBJ1-4, with D perhaps matching TRBD1 (6 bases). V lost 6 bases and J lost 5, with 7 bases in between. This CDR3 spans 12 amino acids. The germline V gene encodes CDR1 MNHEY and CDR2 SMNVEV (reference sequence).

CDR3 residues: CASSLWGQGNEQFF. CDR3 in DNA: TGTGCCAGCAGCTTATGGGGACAGGGGAATGAGCAGTTCTTC. This chain uses TRBV7-2 with TRBJ2-1; 10 bases align to TRBD1. CDR1 and CDR2 (germline): SGHTA, FQGNSA. The CDR3 contains 14 residues. Germline trimming cut 2 bases from V and 7 bases from J; bases unmatched to any gene: 2.

As for this clonotype: A much larger clone sits a single nucleotide away, making a read error possible. This chain uses TRBV6-5 with TRBJ2-7; 9 nucleotides line up with TRBD2. The CDR3 has 15 residues. The V gene's germline CDR1 is MNHEY and CDR2 SVGAGI. Unmatched junction bases numbered 9, after V lost 6 bases and J lost 3 bases. CDR3 protein: CASRPLAGGGYEQYF. The CDR3 DNA sequence: TGTGCCAGCAGGCCGCTGGCGGGAGGGGGCTACGAGCAGTACTTC.

This clonotype was counted many times. The rearrangement links TRBV10-3 to TRBJ1-4, with 11 bases that match TRBD1. V dropped 3 bases and J dropped 8; count of bases not matched to a gene: 20. The CDR3 is made up of 20 amino acids. Germline V lookup: CDR1 ENHRY, CDR2 SYGVKD. DNA of the CDR3: TGTGCCATCAGTGACCTAGGGAGGACAGGGGGCGCGGTGGATTTGGAAAAACTGTTTTTT. This encodes CAISDLGRTGGAVDLEKLFF.

The rearrangement uses TRBV5-4 and TRBJ2-3; D not resolved. The V end was cut by 1 base, the J end by 5 bases, with 17 bases between. The CDR3 sequence is 16 residues long. In germline, CDR1 is SGHNT, CDR2 YYREEE (reference sequence). Here the CDR3 DNA reads TGTGCCAGCAGCTTGAAAGGTACGGCGCTGAAAGATACGCAGTATTTT. Encoded protein: CASSLKGTALKDTQYF.

About this clonotype itself: Here the CDR3 omits its conserved ending phenylalanine or tryptophan, so a read error is the likely source. The limits of the CDR3 on the DNA are not certain, so only TCRdb's listed CDR3 is given. The gene calls are TRBV5-1 and TRBJ2-5; no DNA check was done on the table's D call, TRBD2. Germline CDR1 SGHRS, CDR2 YFSETQ. The CDR3 extends over 10 residues, inclusive of both ends. CDR3: CASSLALTSG.